A single sample is the source of the 27 T cell receptor beta chains below, sequenced in a study of control samples from healthy donors and cancer patients. TCRdb's table, derived via immunoSEQ multiplex PCR, lists solely in-frame clones and lacks some. This sample has roughly 450,000 clones, with 80% to 95% found just once. The sample was PBMCs. The origin of the receptors is a man aged 40-49 years with head and neck cancer.

The chain has TRBV7-9 and TRBJ2-1; D is ambiguous. V was cut by 1 base and J by 4 bases, with 23 bases left in between. There are 19 residues in the CDR3. The germline V gene has CDR1 SEHNR and CDR2 FQNEAQ (reference sequence). CDR3: CASSLDFAMGVRRYNEQFF. DNA of the CDR3: TGTGCCAGCAGCTTAGATTTTGCGATGGGCGTCAGGAGATACAATGAGCAGTTCTTC.

This sequence joins TRBV5-6 and TRBJ2-1, with 9 bases that match TRBD1. Germline lookup yields CDR1 SGHDT and CDR2 YYEEEE. The CDR3 spans 16 residues. V was pared by 2 bases and J by 3 bases, with 6 bases of the junction left unmatched. In nucleotides, the CDR3 is TGTGCCAGCAGCTTCTCCACAGGGGGCTTCTACAATGAGCAGTTCTTC. It translates to CASSFSTGGFYNEQFF. Variable domain in full (rest from reference TRBV5-6 and TRBJ2-1): DAGVTQSPTHLIKTRGQQVTLRCSPKSGHDTVSWYQQALGQGPQFIFQYYEEEERQRGNFPDRFSGHQFPNYSSELNVNALLLGDSALYLCASSFSTGGFYNEQFFGPGTRLTVL.

A single count supports this clone. The chain employs TRBV2 and TRBJ2-7; D unclear. V lost 3 bases to trimming and J lost 9 bases, with 9 bases between them. CDR1 is SNHLY, CDR2 FYNNEI, per germline. The CDR3 is 11 residues long. The CDR3 here is CASSDPGLQYF. The CDR3 nucleotides are TGTGCCAGCAGTGACCCGGGTCTGCAGTACTTC.

The chain recombines TRBV7-2 with TRBJ2-6; D call uncertain. Looked up from germline, CDR1 is SGHTA and CDR2 is FQGNSA. The CDR3 runs to 17 residues. Trimming took 1 base from V and 0 from J, leaving 10 bases between them. CDR3 region: CASSLVSGPSGANVLTF. The CDR3 region has the DNA TGTGCCAGCAGCTTAGTTTCAGGACCCTCTGGGGCCAACGTCCTGACTTTC.

The rearrangement joins TRBV25-1 to TRBJ2-7, with 12 positions matching TRBD2. The CDR3 is 14 amino acids. Germline trimming cut 4 bases from V and 4 bases from J; bases unmatched to any gene: 2. Germline V lookup: CDR1 MGHDK, CDR2 SYGVNS. CDR3 region: CASSATSGSYEQYF. CDR3 coding DNA: TGTGCCAGCAGTGCGACTAGCGGGAGTTACGAGCAGTACTTC.

The CDR3 nucleotides read TGTGCCAGCAGTTACGGGGGGCGGATTGGCTACACCTTC. Amino acids: CASSYGGRIGYTF. The V call is TRBV6-5, the J call TRBJ1-2; tentative D call: TRBD1 (6 bases). The germline V gene has CDR1 MNHEY and CDR2 SVGAGI. This CDR3 is 13 amino acids long. Trimming stripped 2 bases from V and 7 bases from J, with 11 bases between.

The sample holds one count of this clone. V gene TRBV29-1 combines with J gene TRBJ2-7; 7 nucleotides line up with TRBD1. Trimming at V came to 6 bases and at J to 5 bases, leaving 13 bases not matched to a gene. This CDR3 contains 14 residues. CDR1 and CDR2 (germline): SQVTM, ANQGSEA. This chain's CDR3 is CSVISPRDRDEQYF. The CDR3 DNA is TGCAGCGTCATCTCCCCCCGGGACAGAGACGAGCAGTACTTC.

This chain joins TRBV19 and TRBJ2-7; D is uncertain. The V gene's germline CDR1 is LNHDA and CDR2 SQIVND (reference sequence). The CDR3 extends over 14 amino acids. Trimming shortened V by 4 bases and J by 1 base, and 11 bases separated the two germline ends. The CDR3 region is CASSTQDGSYEQYF. CDR3 sequence (DNA): TGTGCCAGTAGTACCCAGGACGGATCCTACGAGCAGTACTTC. Full variable domain (remainder filled in from reference TRBV19 and TRBJ2-7): DGGITQSPKYLFRKEGQNVTLSCEQNLNHDAMYWYRQDPGQGLRLIYYSQIVNDFQKGDIAEGYSVSREKKESFPLTVTSAQKNPTAFYLCASSTQDGSYEQYFGPGTRLTVT.

The sample holds one count of this clone. The rearrangement links TRBV3-1 (or the pseudogene TRBV3-2) to TRBJ2-1; 7 bases are a match to TRBD2. This CDR3 is 16 amino acids long. CDR1 and CDR2 (germline): LGHDT, YNNKEL (reference sequence). Trimming removed 1 base from V and 5 bases from J; junction bases left unmatched: 8. This CDR3 reads CASSQGLAEVNNEQFF. As DNA, the CDR3 is TGTGCCAGCAGCCAAGGGCTAGCGGAGGTAAACAATGAGCAGTTCTTC.

This clone was recorded a few times. The chain couples TRBV3-1 (or the pseudogene TRBV3-2) to TRBJ1-6, with a possible D match to TRBD1 (6 bases). Trimming stripped 1 base from V and 4 bases from J, with 11 bases between. The CDR3 consists of 16 residues. Per germline, CDR1 LGHDT and CDR2 YNNKEL (reference sequence). In DNA form, the CDR3 reads TGTGCCAGCAGCCAAGTTTCAACAGGGTATAATTCACCCCTCCACTTT. It encodes CASSQVSTGYNSPLHF.

The chain is built from TRBV3-1 (or the pseudogene TRBV3-2) and TRBJ2-7; 7 bases are a match to TRBD1. The CDR3 is 15 amino acids. With 4 bases clipped from V and 0 bases from J, the junction kept 6 bases outside the gene matches. Germline V lookup: CDR1 LGHDT, CDR2 YNNKEL (reference sequence). In DNA form, the CDR3 reads TGTGCCAGCAGCCGAGGGGGCGACAGCTCCTACGAGCAGTACTTC. Its protein is CASSRGGDSSYEQYF.

The chain has TRBV27 and TRBJ1-5; TRBD1 aligns across 9 bases. Trimming at V came to 2 bases and at J to 0 bases, leaving 8 bases not matched to a gene. The CDR3 sequence is 18 residues long. Per germline, CDR1 MNHEY and CDR2 SMNVEV (reference sequence). The CDR3 reads CASSLRGTGINSNQPQHF. CDR3 nucleotide sequence: TGTGCCAGCAGTTTACGGGGGACAGGGATTAATAGCAATCAGCCCCAGCATTTT.

The rearrangement links TRBV3-1 (or the pseudogene TRBV3-2) to TRBJ1-4; D is uncertain. This CDR3 spans 15 amino acids. The germline V gene has CDR1 LGHDT and CDR2 YNNKEL (reference sequence). Trimming took off 4 bases at V and 5 bases at J, with 14 bases between the two ends. CDR3: CASSPPGGVNEKLFF. The DNA for the CDR3 is TGTGCCAGCAGCCCCCCGGGTGGGGTCAATGAAAAACTGTTTTTT.

The V gene is TRBV28, the J gene TRBJ1-2, with 9 bases that match TRBD1. The germline gives CDR1 MDHEN, CDR2 SYDVKM. The CDR3 spans 16 residues. V shed 1 base, J shed 7 bases, and the junction held 10 bases outside the gene matches. This chain's CDR3 is CASSLSSSGQGGGYTF. CDR3 bases: TGTGCCAGCAGTTTATCCTCATCGGGACAGGGAGGTGGCTACACCTTC.

The rearrangement links TRBV28 to TRBJ2-3; D call uncertain. Germline V gives CDR1 MDHEN, CDR2 SYDVKM. This CDR3 comprises 13 residues. The V gene lost 6 bases and the J gene lost 0 bases, with 7 bases spanning the gap. This CDR3 is CASSLQSTDTQYF. The CDR3 coding sequence is TGTGCCAGCAGCCTTCAGAGCACAGATACGCAGTATTTT.

The chain is built from TRBV12-3 or TRBV12-4 and TRBJ2-1; D may be TRBD2 (6 bases). The V gene lost 8 bases and the J gene lost 4 bases, with 12 bases spanning the gap. The CDR3 is 13 amino acids. The CDR3 is CASGRDQYNEQFF. CDR3 coding DNA: TGTGCCAGCGGGCGGGACCAATACAATGAGCAGTTCTTC.

A remark on this clone: Sequence at one end of the junction differs from germline and may be a read error. The J gene is TRBJ1-4, the V gene TRBV19; 9 bases line up with TRBD1. The CDR3 has 18 residues. CDR1 and CDR2 from the germline V gene are LNHDA and SQIVND (reference sequence). CDR3 residues: CASIIPRDREEANEKLFF. The CDR3 bases are TGTGCCAGTATTATACCCCGGGACAGGGAGGAAGCTAATGAAAAACTGTTTTTT.

This clone was found a few times. The rearrangement links TRBV4-3 to TRBJ2-7; TRBD2 might be the D (6 bases). Germline V lookup: CDR1 LGHNA, CDR2 YSLEER. Trimming left V 4 bases short and J 1 base short, with 11 bases between. The CDR3 sequence is 14 residues long. For the CDR3, the DNA is TGCGCCAGCAGCCCGGGGGTTGGGTCCTACGAGCAGTACTTC. Translation gives CASSPGVGSYEQYF.

This clone was recorded only once. This specimen includes other DNA sequences encoding the same CDR3. The chain recombines TRBV12-3 or TRBV12-4 with TRBJ1-1; D is possibly TRBD1 (5 bases). There are 11 residues in the CDR3. Trimming stripped 3 bases from V and 6 bases from J, with 5 bases between. The CDR3 bases are TGTGCCAGCAGTTTGGGGGCTGAAGCTTTCTTT. Amino acids: CASSLGAEAFF.

V gene TRBV7-3 combines with J gene TRBJ2-2; 15 bases map to TRBD2. This CDR3 is 15 amino acids long. The germline CDR1 and CDR2 sequences are SGHTA and FQGTGA. J gave up 7 bases and V 5 bases, and 2 bases lay outside the gene matches. The CDR3 DNA sequence: TGTGCCAGCAGCCAGGGACTAGCGGGGGGCGGGGAGCTGTTTTTT. Translation: CASSQGLAGGGELFF.

The genes are TRBV11-2 and TRBJ2-5; 10 bases agree with TRBD1. Trimming removed 8 bases from V and 5 bases from J; junction bases left unmatched: 11. CDR1 and CDR2 from the germline V gene are SGHAT and FQNNGV. CDR3 length equals 15 residues. DNA for the CDR3: TGTGCCAGCGGGACAGGGGAGATGGGTGGGGAGACCCAGTACTTC. Encoded protein: CASGTGEMGGETQYF.

This rearrangement joins TRBV30 to TRBJ1-1, with D possibly being TRBD1 (6 bases). V lost 4 bases to trimming and J lost 7 bases, with 13 bases between them. Germline assignment: CDR1 GTSNPN and CDR2 SVGIG (reference sequence). CDR3 length equals 12 residues. In DNA, the CDR3 is TGTGCCTGGACTCTTGGGGACATTGAAGCTTTCTTT. Translation: CAWTLGDIEAFF.

This clone was counted once. The chain employs TRBV29-1 and TRBJ1-1; 8 bases are a match to TRBD1. This CDR3 has 14 amino acids. Germline CDR1 and CDR2: SQVTM and ANQGSEA. V shed 0 bases, J shed 1 base, and the junction held 1 base outside the gene matches. In DNA form, the CDR3 reads TGCAGCGTTGAAGACAGGGGGCCGAACACTGAAGCTTTCTTT. Encoded protein: CSVEDRGPNTEAFF.

This rearrangement joins TRBV29-1 to TRBJ2-3, with TRBD2 identical over 8 bases. The CDR3 totals 13 residues. With 6 bases clipped from V and 5 bases from J, the junction kept 7 bases outside the gene matches. The germline V gene has CDR1 SQVTM and CDR2 ANQGSEA. The CDR3 region has the DNA TGCAGCGTAAAGCGGGGGATAGGAGATACGCAGTATTTT. Translation: CSVKRGIGDTQYF.

The CDR3 DNA follows: TGTGCCAGCGCCCCGACGGGGGGTGGGTTTGATACGCAGTATTTT. Its protein product is CASAPTGGGFDTQYF. The rearrangement links TRBV7-9 to TRBJ2-3, with 7 bases that match TRBD2. The CDR3 covers 15 residues. Trimming took 8 bases from V and 6 from J; bases not matched to a gene: 14. Germline lookup yields CDR1 SEHNR and CDR2 FQNEAQ (reference sequence).

This chain links TRBV5-1 with TRBJ2-7; D possibly matches TRBD1 or TRBD2 (5 bases each). With 0 bases removed from V and 0 bases from J, the gap between germline ends came to 10 bases. This CDR3 has 15 amino acids. In germline, CDR1 is SGHRS, CDR2 YFSETQ. CDR3 nucleotide sequence: TGCGCCAGCAGCTTGGAACGGGACGGCTCCTACGAGCAGTACTTC. As protein: CASSLERDGSYEQYF.

With regard to this clone: The sample contains more than one DNA sequence encoding this CDR3. The chain uses TRBV5-1 and TRBJ2-7, with a tentative D call TRBD1 (7 bases). CDR1 is SGHRS, CDR2 YFSETQ, per germline. Trimming cost V 0 bases and J 6 bases, with 13 bases left between them. The CDR3 spans 14 residues. The CDR3 protein is CASSLGQGGTEQYF. CDR3 in DNA: TGCGCCAGCAGCTTGGGGCAGGGGGGTACCGAGCAGTACTTC.